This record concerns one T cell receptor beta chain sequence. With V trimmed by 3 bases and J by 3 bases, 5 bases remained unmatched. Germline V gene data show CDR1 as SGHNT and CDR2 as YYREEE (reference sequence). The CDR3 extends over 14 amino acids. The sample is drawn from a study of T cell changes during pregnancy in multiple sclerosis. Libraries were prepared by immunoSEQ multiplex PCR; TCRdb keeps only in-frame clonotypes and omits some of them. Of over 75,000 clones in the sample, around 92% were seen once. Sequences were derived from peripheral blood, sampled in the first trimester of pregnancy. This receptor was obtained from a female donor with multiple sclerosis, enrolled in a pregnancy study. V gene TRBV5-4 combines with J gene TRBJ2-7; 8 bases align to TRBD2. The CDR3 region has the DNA TGTGCCAGCAGCTGGGGGGGACTAGACTACGAGCAGTACTTC. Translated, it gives CASSWGGLDYEQYF.